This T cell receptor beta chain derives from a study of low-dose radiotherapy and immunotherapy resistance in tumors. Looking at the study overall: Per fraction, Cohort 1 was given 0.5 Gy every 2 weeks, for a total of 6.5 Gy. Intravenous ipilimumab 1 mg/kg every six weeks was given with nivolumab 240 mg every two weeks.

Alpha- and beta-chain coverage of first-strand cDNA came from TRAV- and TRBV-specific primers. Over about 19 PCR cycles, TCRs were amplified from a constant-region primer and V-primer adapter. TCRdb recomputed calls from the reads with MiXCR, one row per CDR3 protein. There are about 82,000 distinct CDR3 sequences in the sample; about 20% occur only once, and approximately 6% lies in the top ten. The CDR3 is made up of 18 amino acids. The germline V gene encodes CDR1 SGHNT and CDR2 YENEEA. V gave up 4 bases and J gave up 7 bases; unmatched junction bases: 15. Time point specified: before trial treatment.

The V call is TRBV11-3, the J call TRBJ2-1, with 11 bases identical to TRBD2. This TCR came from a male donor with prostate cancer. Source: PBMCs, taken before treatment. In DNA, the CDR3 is TGTGCCAGCAGCTACAGAGACGGCTCGGGACTAGCGGAGAATGAGCAGTTCTTC. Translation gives CASSYRDGSGLAENEQFF.